The clone carrying this T cell receptor (beta chain) has a handful of counts. Its antigen remains unknown. The V end was cut by 2 bases, the J end by 5 bases, with 4 bases between. This CDR3 spans 12 amino acids. These data originate in a study of T-cell memory formation after mild COVID-19. Study-wide background: Largely, TCR clusters stayed within a single donor. Findings and limits, study-wide: Within pre-infection memory, some responding clones were found, suggesting cross-reactive memory joined.

TCR alpha and TCR beta cDNA libraries carrying sample barcodes and UMIs were produced by 5'RACE using constant-segment primers. A single record per CDR3 protein comes from TCRdb applying MiXCR to the 5' RACE reads. The data hold around 300,000 distinct CDR3 sequences, with 12% to 15% observed a single time. The genes are TRBV12-3 or TRBV12-4 and TRBJ1-5; D is uncertain. The receptor was derived from a man aged 18-30 years who had mild COVID-19 (a few samples of this study predate the infection). Cell type and time point are not known. Input material: PBMCs or a T cell subset sorted from them (not recorded which). The CDR3 reads CASSLMDQPQHF. The CDR3 bases are TGTGCCAGCAGTTTAATGGATCAGCCCCAGCATTTT.